These 21 T cell receptor beta chains originate from one sample sequenced in a study of T cells after yellow fever vaccination. Each CDR3 protein gets one entry after TCRdb re-called the 5' RACE reads with MiXCR. The table includes 230,000 or so distinct CDR3 sequences, about 7% detected once. This specimen was CD4+ T cells sorted from PBMCs, taken on the day of the yellow fever booster vaccination. Every receptor here comes from a man aged 25 to 40 who received the YFV17D yellow fever vaccine.

This clonotype has a handful of counts. V usage is TRBV27 and J usage is TRBJ2-6; 9 bases line up with TRBD1. V trimming: 1 base; J trimming: 2 bases; junction bases outside the gene matches: 9. This CDR3 comprises 19 residues. Germline V gene sequence: CDR1 MNHEY, CDR2 SMNVEV (reference sequence). CDR3 nucleotide sequence: TGTGCCAGCAGTTTATATTTAACAGGGGGCGGCGCTGGGGCCAACGTCCTGACTTTC. Translating gives CASSLYLTGGGAGANVLTF. The full variable domain, its missing parts supplied by reference TRBV27 and TRBJ2-6, is EAQVTQNPRYLITVTGKKLTVTCSQNMNHEYMSWYRQDPGLGLRQIYYSMNVEVTDKGDVPEGYKVSRKEKRNFPLILESPSPNQTSLYFCASSLYLTGGGAGANVLTFGAGSRLTVL.

This clonotype came up many times. The rearrangement uses TRBV25-1 and TRBJ1-2, with D maybe TRBD1 (5 bases). With 1 base removed from V and 4 bases from J, the gap between germline ends came to 7 bases. Germline CDR1 and CDR2: MGHDK and SYGVNS. CDR3 length: 13 amino acids. The CDR3 coding sequence is TGTGCCAGCAGTGAATCGGGACTCTATGGCTACACCTTC. This gives the protein CASSESGLYGYTF.

V and J are TRBV6-7 and TRBJ2-6; D perhaps matches TRBD1 (5 bases). TRBV6-7 carries the ORF label, with uncertain function. V dropped 2 bases and J dropped 2 bases, with 10 bases sitting between them. CDR3 size: 16 residues. DNA of the CDR3: TGTGCCAGCAGTTACCTGGACAAGCCTGGGGCCAACGTCCTGACTTTC. Protein sequence: CASSYLDKPGANVLTF.

This clonotype showed up many times. V and J are TRBV7-9 and TRBJ2-2; D perhaps matches TRBD2 (6 bases). This CDR3 is 14 amino acids long. Germline-derived CDR1 and CDR2 are SEHNR and FQNEAQ (reference sequence). The V gene lost 6 bases and the J gene lost 7 bases, with 15 bases spanning the gap. In DNA form, the CDR3 reads TGTGCCAGCAGTCCCGGGAGAGGCCACGGGGAGCTGTTTTTT. Its translation: CASSPGRGHGELFF.

Note on this clonotype: A read error may be the cause here, since a much bigger clone is one base away. The rearrangement uses TRBV20-1 and TRBJ2-2; 11 nucleotides align to TRBD1. There are 15 residues in the CDR3. CDR1 and CDR2 (germline): DFQATT, SNEGSKA (reference sequence). The CDR3 DNA reads TGCACTGCACTCCCGGGACAGGGGGACACCGGGGAGCTGTTTTTT. It translates to CTALPGQGDTGELFF.

This clonotype was counted many times. J is TRBJ2-5 and V is TRBV11-2; D is unresolved. Trimming took 1 base from V and 0 from J, leaving 6 bases between them. The CDR3 is 14 amino acids. Germline V CDR1 and CDR2: SGHAT, FQNNGV. The CDR3 reads CASSLGVNQETQYF. The CDR3 DNA reads TGTGCCAGCAGCTTAGGAGTTAACCAAGAGACCCAGTACTTC.

In this sample, this clonotype turned up many times. The J gene is TRBJ1-1, the V gene TRBV12-3 or TRBV12-4; 9 bases align to TRBD1. The CDR3 has 14 amino acids. Trimming removed 6 bases from V and 3 bases from J; junction bases left unmatched: 5. Here the CDR3 DNA reads TGTGCCAGCAGCTTGACAGGGGGGGACACTGAAGCTTTCTTT. Translated, it gives CASSLTGGDTEAFF.

This clonotype was detected many times. CDR3 protein: CSVDPSGKVNEQFF. The CDR3 bases are TGCAGCGTTGACCCTAGCGGGAAGGTGAATGAGCAGTTCTTC. This chain links TRBV29-1 with TRBJ2-1; 9 nucleotides agree with TRBD2. Germline values: CDR1 SQVTM, CDR2 ANQGSEA. The CDR3 runs 14 residues. Germline trimming cut 3 bases from V and 7 bases from J; bases unmatched to any gene: 7.

This clonotype appeared many times. This sequence joins TRBV20-1 and TRBJ1-4, with D hard to call. CDR1 DFQATT and CDR2 SNEGSKA come from the germline V gene (reference sequence). The CDR3 consists of 12 residues. V lost 6 bases, J lost 0 bases, and 5 bases lay in between. CDR3 coding DNA: TGCAGTGCCCGCGCAACTAATGAAAAACTGTTTTTT. Protein product: CSARATNEKLFF.

At least ten counts were recorded for this clonotype. The junction departs from germline at one end; a sequencing error may be responsible. This sequence joins TRBV12-3 or TRBV12-4 and TRBJ2-1; D may be TRBD1 or TRBD2 (5 bases each). The CDR3 runs to 12 residues. Written as DNA, the CDR3 is TGTGCCAGCAGTTTTCGGGGCGGTTCTACTGGTTTC. This gives the protein CASSFRGGSTGF.

This clonotype was seen at least ten times. The chain uses TRBV20-1 and TRBJ1-4; 7 bases map to TRBD1. With 0 bases clipped from V and 8 bases from J, the junction kept 9 bases outside the gene matches. The CDR3 extends over 15 amino acids. Germline values: CDR1 DFQATT, CDR2 SNEGSKA (reference sequence). Here the CDR3 reads CSARDQVTGNEKLFF. CDR3 DNA sequence: TGCAGTGCTAGAGATCAAGTGACAGGGAACGAAAAACTGTTTTTT.

This clonotype was found a few times. The chain recombines TRBV19 with TRBJ1-1; unclear D gene. The CDR3 spans 13 residues. Trimming pared 6 bases from V and 2 bases from J, leaving 10 bases between. Germline V lookup: CDR1 LNHDA, CDR2 SQIVND (reference sequence). The CDR3 DNA sequence: TGTGCCAGTAGATCGGAGCCAAACACTGAAGCTTTCTTT. Translation: CASRSEPNTEAFF.

This clonotype was observed many times. The chain employs TRBV7-9 and TRBJ2-3; 9 nucleotides agree with TRBD2. Trimming took 1 base from V and 0 from J; bases not matched to a gene: 5. Per the germline V gene, CDR1 is SEHNR and CDR2 is FQNEAQ (reference sequence). The CDR3 has 17 amino acids. CDR3 loop: CASSLGVAGVSTDTQYF. CDR3 nucleotide sequence: TGTGCCAGCAGCTTAGGGGTAGCGGGAGTGAGCACAGATACGCAGTATTTT.

This clonotype appeared many times. This sequence joins TRBV6-5 and TRBJ1-1; tentatively, D is TRBD1 (6 bases). Germline CDR1 is MNHEY and CDR2 is SVGAGI. This CDR3 comprises 16 residues. The V end was cut by 0 bases, the J end by 5 bases, with 16 bases between. In DNA form, the CDR3 reads TGTGCCAGCAGTTACTCGGGGGGTCGGGGGCGGACTGAAGCTTTCTTT. Its protein product is CASSYSGGRGRTEAFF.

A few counts support this clonotype. The rearrangement uses TRBV18 and TRBJ1-5; 8 nucleotides align to TRBD1. CDR3 size: 15 residues. CDR1 is KGHSH and CDR2 is LQKENI in the germline V gene. J gave up 0 bases and V 6 bases, and 4 bases lay outside the gene matches. The CDR3 sequence: CASSPTGVSNQPQHF. The CDR3 nucleotides read TGTGCCAGCTCGCCGACAGGGGTTAGCAATCAGCCCCAGCATTTT.

This chain connects TRBV20-1 to TRBJ2-5; D remains ambiguous. Trimming left V 7 bases short and J 4 bases short, with 7 bases between. The CDR3 runs to 10 residues. The germline V gene encodes CDR1 DFQATT and CDR2 SNEGSKA (reference sequence). Here the CDR3 DNA reads TGCAGTGTTAGGTTAGAGACCCAGTACTTC. Translated, it gives CSVRLETQYF.

The gene calls are TRBV6-1 and TRBJ2-2, with D unclear. Germline CDR1 and CDR2: MNHNS and SASEGT. V lost 6 bases to trimming and J lost 6 bases, with 14 bases between them. The length of the CDR3 is 14 residues. CDR3 in DNA: TGTGCCAGCAGCCCCTCAGGAAACGCCGGGGAGCTGTTTTTT. Its translation: CASSPSGNAGELFF.

CDR3 in amino acids: CASSLEVKNIQYF. CDR3 DNA: TGTGCCAGCAGCTTAGAAGTCAAAAACATTCAGTACTTC. This sequence joins TRBV7-3 and TRBJ2-4; no clear D gene. Germline values: CDR1 SGHTA, CDR2 FQGTGA. There are 13 residues in the CDR3. V was shortened by 2 bases and J by 3 bases, with 5 bases between the two germline ends. Drawing the rest from reference TRBV7-3 and TRBJ2-4, the complete variable domain is GAGVSQTPSNKVTEKGKYVELRCDPISGHTALYWYRQSLGQGPEFLIYFQGTGAADDSGLPNDRFFAVRPEGSVSTLKIQRTERGDSAVYLCASSLEVKNIQYFGAGTRLSVL.

This clonotype has more than one count but fewer than ten. This sequence joins TRBV6-1 and TRBJ2-1; 8 nucleotides agree with TRBD2. Per the germline V gene, CDR1 is MNHNS and CDR2 is SASEGT. This CDR3 region has 15 residues. V shed 5 bases, J shed 8 bases, and the junction held 11 bases outside the gene matches. The DNA of the CDR3 is TGTGCCAGCAGTACACCGGGACTAGTAAAGGATGAGCAGTTCTTC. The encoded protein is CASSTPGLVKDEQFF.

This clonotype was counted a few times. The chain couples TRBV20-1 to TRBJ2-7; 10 bases are a match to TRBD1. The ends lost 0 bases at V and 3 bases at J; junction bases unmatched: 5. Per germline, CDR1 DFQATT and CDR2 SNEGSKA (reference sequence). The CDR3 length is 15 residues. The CDR3 protein is CSAREWGTGVYEQYF. CDR3 nucleotides: TGCAGTGCTAGAGAGTGGGGGACAGGGGTCTACGAGCAGTACTTC.

This clonotype turned up a few times. The chain has TRBV7-8 and TRBJ2-7; 12 bases are a match to TRBD2. The CDR3 spans 15 residues. CDR1 is SGHVS, CDR2 FQNEAQ, per germline. The trim removed 5 bases at V and 3 bases at J, leaving 5 bases unmatched. The DNA of the CDR3 is TGTGCCAGCAGCCGTACTAGCGGGGGGATCTACGAGCAGTACTTC. It is translated as CASSRTSGGIYEQYF. Filled out from reference TRBV7-8 and TRBJ2-7, the complete variable domain reads GAGVSQSPRYKVAKRGQDVALRCDPISGHVSLFWYQQALGQGPEFLTYFQNEAQLDKSGLPSDRFFAERPEGSVSTLKIQRTQQEDSAVYLCASSRTSGGIYEQYFGPGTRLTVT.